This TCR beta chain originates from a study of blood T cell repertoires in COVID-19. Turning to the study itself: In each case, the material was cDNA or gDNA derived from T cells, B-cell-depleted T cells, or PBMCs.

Germline lookup yields CDR1 SGHNT and CDR2 YENEEA. The V end was cut by 7 bases, the J end by 4 bases, with 16 bases between. The CDR3 length is 15 residues. Per the authors' pipeline: Amplification from reference gene primers served as the basis for estimated nucleated cell counts. Profiling relied on immunoSEQ multiplex PCR, and the TCRdb table lists in-frame clones only, not all of them. V and J calls plus clone size are reproduced from that table; the DNA served to infer D and trimming. The profile shows fewer than 90,000 clones, about 91% of them singletons. Material for sequencing was peripheral blood. The clonotype comes from a woman aged 80 or older with active or convalescent COVID-19. J is TRBJ1-4 and V is TRBV11-3; D not certain. The DNA for the CDR3 is TGTGCCAGCACCTCTGATCTAGCGTGTAATGAAAAACTGTTTTTT. Its translation is CASTSDLACNEKLFF.